Below are 16 T cell receptor beta chains sequenced from a single sample in a study of shared clonotypes between healthy human individuals. The protocol was immunoSEQ multiplex PCR, while the TCRdb copy is restricted to in-frame clones and leaves out a portion. The sample includes some 2,400,000 clones, around 95% of them seen just once. Sequenced sample: naive CD4+ T cells sorted from blood. The subset was: CD45RA+ positively selected. All receptors derive from a man younger than 35 in good health.

The rearrangement joins TRBV5-4 to TRBJ1-1; 9 bases are shared with TRBD1. The CDR3 loop spans 14 amino acids. The V and J ends lost 3 bases and 3 bases, in that order; junction bases with no gene match: 3. Per the germline V gene, CDR1 is SGHNT and CDR2 is YYREEE (reference sequence). CDR3 DNA: TGTGCCAGCAGCTGGGGGACAGGGTACACTGAAGCTTTCTTT. Protein product: CASSWGTGYTEAFF.

This chain links TRBV2 with TRBJ2-1; D is possibly TRBD1 (5 bases). The V end was cut by 7 bases, the J end by 6 bases, with 13 bases between. The CDR3 runs 13 residues. The germline V gene encodes CDR1 SNHLY and CDR2 FYNNEI. CDR3 sequence (DNA): TGTGCCAGCACCGTACCAGGGTCCAATGAGCAGTTCTTC. Encoded protein: CASTVPGSNEQFF.

The V and J genes are TRBV6-1 and TRBJ1-2; no clear D gene. The CDR3 totals 12 residues. In germline, CDR1 is MNHNS, CDR2 SASEGT. Trimming left V 7 bases short and J 3 bases short, with 9 bases between. This CDR3 reads CASTWFDYGYTF. DNA of the CDR3: TGTGCCAGCACTTGGTTTGACTATGGCTACACCTTC.

V gene TRBV10-1 combines with J gene TRBJ1-2, with 7 bases aligning to TRBD1. Per the germline V gene, CDR1 is WNHNN and CDR2 is SYGVQD (reference sequence). V lost 6 bases and J lost 1; bases outside the gene matches: 2. The CDR3 extends over 13 amino acids. CDR3 DNA sequence: TGCGCCAGCAGCCGGGACAGTAACTATGGCTACACCTTC. Residues: CASSRDSNYGYTF.

Comment on this clone: The sample contains more than one DNA sequence encoding this CDR3. The chain has TRBV5-6 and TRBJ2-3; 10 nucleotides align to TRBD2. CDR1 and CDR2 from the germline V gene are SGHDT and YYEEEE. The CDR3 extends over 14 amino acids. The ends lost 4 bases at V and 6 bases at J; junction bases unmatched: 5. The DNA for the CDR3 is TGTGCCAGCAGCCTGGGACTAGCGTCCGATACGCAGTATTTT. Protein product: CASSLGLASDTQYF.

The genes are TRBV7-9 and TRBJ2-7, with TRBD1 identical over 8 bases. The CDR3 loop spans 15 amino acids. After removal of 5 bases from V and 0 bases from J, the junction contained 6 bases not matched to a gene. Germline V gene data show CDR1 as SEHNR and CDR2 as FQNEAQ (reference sequence). The CDR3 region is CASSTAGQGSYEQYF. The CDR3 DNA sequence: TGTGCCAGCAGCACCGCCGGACAGGGCTCCTACGAGCAGTACTTC.

The chain joins TRBV5-1 to TRBJ1-5; D is perhaps TRBD1 (5 bases). Germline loops: CDR1 SGHRS, CDR2 YFSETQ. Deletions cut 0 bases from V and 6 bases from J, with 10 bases between. The CDR3 is 14 residues long. The CDR3 bases are TGCGCCAGCAGCTTGGCGGCAGGGACTCAGCCCCAGCATTTT. Translation: CASSLAAGTQPQHF.

The chain has TRBV23-1 and TRBJ1-1, with 7 bases that match TRBD1. TRBV23-1 is flagged as an ORF with uncertain function. Unmatched junction bases numbered 2, after V lost 3 bases and J lost 1 base. The CDR3 length is 14 residues. CDR3 protein: CASSHGQANTEAFF. The CDR3 DNA sequence: TGCGCCAGCAGTCACGGACAGGCGAACACTGAAGCTTTCTTT.

Of note for this clone: This same CDR3 is encoded by further DNA sequences in the sample. The chain joins TRBV5-1 to TRBJ2-7; D tentatively fits TRBD1 or TRBD2 (5 bases each). Trimming shortened V by 0 bases and J by 1 base, and 11 bases separated the two germline ends. Germline V gives CDR1 SGHRS, CDR2 YFSETQ. This CDR3 contains 15 residues. This CDR3 reads CASSLVGTSSYEQYF. In nucleotides, the CDR3 is TGCGCCAGCAGCTTGGTCGGGACGTCTTCCTACGAGCAGTACTTC.

The rearrangement joins TRBV30 to TRBJ1-5, with D maybe TRBD1 (6 bases). CDR1 and CDR2 from the germline V gene are GTSNPN and SVGIG (reference sequence). The CDR3 is 13 residues long. Trimming removed 0 bases from V and 6 bases from J, with 9 bases in between. The CDR3 nucleotides are TGTGCCTGGAGTGTTGACAGGTCTCAGCCCCAGCATTTT. Its protein is CAWSVDRSQPQHF.

The chain employs TRBV9 and TRBJ2-2; tentatively, D is TRBD1 or TRBD2 (5 bases each). Per the germline V gene, CDR1 is SGDLS and CDR2 is YYNGEE. This CDR3 is 15 amino acids long. V was cut by 4 bases and J by 2 bases, with 12 bases left in between. The CDR3 reads CASSPRDGNTGELFF. In DNA form, the CDR3 reads TGTGCCAGCAGCCCTAGGGACGGTAACACCGGGGAGCTGTTTTTT.

The chain recombines TRBV18 with TRBJ1-1; D unresolved. This CDR3 has 13 residues. The germline V gene has CDR1 KGHSH and CDR2 LQKENI. V lost 4 bases to trimming and J lost 2 bases, with 8 bases between them. The CDR3 DNA follows: TGTGCCAGCTCACTTCATGAAAACACTGAAGCTTTCTTT. This translates into CASSLHENTEAFF.

V usage is TRBV10-3 and J usage is TRBJ1-1; TRBD1 matches at 11 bases. J was trimmed by 2 bases and V by 6 bases; bases with no gene match: 2. The CDR3 consists of 14 residues. Germline values: CDR1 ENHRY, CDR2 SYGVKD. The DNA of the CDR3 is TGTGCCATCAGCTGGACAGGGGGCAACACTGAAGCTTTCTTT. Protein sequence: CAISWTGGNTEAFF.

The V and J genes are TRBV27 and TRBJ2-1; D gene unclear. CDR1 and CDR2 (germline): MNHEY, SMNVEV (reference sequence). Trimming took 5 bases from V and 0 from J, leaving 8 bases between them. The CDR3 is made up of 14 amino acids. The CDR3 reads CASSKIASYNEQFF. CDR3 DNA: TGTGCCAGCAGTAAGATTGCCTCCTACAATGAGCAGTTCTTC.

V usage is TRBV11-3 and J usage is TRBJ2-1; D is uncertain. Germline V gives CDR1 SGHNT, CDR2 YENEEA. The CDR3 has 14 amino acids. Trimming left V 5 bases short and J 1 base short, with 9 bases between. This chain's CDR3 is CASSPGPSYNEQFF. The CDR3 region has the DNA TGTGCCAGCAGCCCAGGACCATCCTACAATGAGCAGTTCTTC.

This rearrangement joins TRBV19 to TRBJ1-6; the D gene is possibly TRBD1 (5 bases). The germline CDR1 and CDR2 sequences are LNHDA and SQIVND (reference sequence). This CDR3 has 13 amino acids. Between the trimmed V and J ends, which lost 3 bases and 12 bases, there was a span of 12 bases. CDR3 amino acids: CASSIGAGRPLHF. Here the CDR3 DNA reads TGTGCCAGTAGTATCGGCGCAGGGAGACCCCTCCACTTT. The whole variable domain, remainder taken from reference TRBV19 and TRBJ1-6, is DGGITQSPKYLFRKEGQNVTLSCEQNLNHDAMYWYRQDPGQGLRLIYYSQIVNDFQKGDIAEGYSVSREKKESFPLTVTSAQKNPTAFYLCASSIGAGRPLHFGNGTRLTVT.